This TCR beta chain was found in a study of blood T cells in healthy people across ages. Study-level results: Long-lived donors carried more naive CD4+ cells and greater diversity than aged donors. Naive T cell percentage by flow cytometry tracked strongly with beta diversity.

Primed by a sample-barcoded 5' primer and a J-beta primer mix, a second PCR proceeded for about 7 to 12 cycles. MiXCR, run by TCRdb on the 5' RACE reads, gives a single entry per CDR3 protein. The sample carries approximately 770,000 distinct CDR3 sequences, roughly 64% recorded once. In the case of this clonotype: The antigen is not known.

The CDR3 has 13 residues. Trimming shortened V by 3 bases and J by 2 bases, and 10 bases separated the two germline ends. Germline V gene data show CDR1 as DFQATT and CDR2 as SNEGSKA (reference sequence). Input material: blood. The origin of this receptor is a man aged 25-45 years in good health. V and J are TRBV20-1 and TRBJ2-5; D is ambiguous. CDR3 loop: CSARVRGQETQYF. The CDR3 DNA follows: TGCAGTGCTAGGGTCAGAGGTCAAGAGACCCAGTACTTC.